This TCR beta chain was sequenced for a study of blood T cell repertoires in COVID-19. Study overall: From the United States, Italy and Spain came samples of acute and convalescent COVID-19. T cells, B-cell-depleted T cells, or PBMCs provided the cDNA or gDNA that served as material.

Looked up from germline, CDR1 is SGHRS and CDR2 is YFSETQ. The CDR3 length is 15 residues. V lost 0 bases, J lost 6 bases, and 9 bases stayed unmatched. Original methodology: Amplification of reference gene primers was used by the study to estimate nucleated cell counts. Measured with immunoSEQ multiplex PCR; TCRdb has only the in-frame clones, and not every one. V, J and clone size derive from that table, while D and trimming were established from the DNA sequence. There are 250,000 to 300,000 clones in the sample; 80% to 90% occur only once, and about 11% lies in the top ten. V and J are TRBV5-1 and TRBJ2-7, with 7 bases matching TRBD1. The sequence was collected from a woman in her seventies with acute or convalescent COVID-19. Sequencing used peripheral blood. The CDR3 spells CASSLVARGRGEQYF. DNA of the CDR3: TGCGCCAGCAGCTTGGTAGCCAGGGGGAGAGGCGAGCAGTACTTC.